The rows below give T cell receptor beta chains drawn from one sample of a study of blood T cells in healthy people across ages. Using its own MiXCR run on the 5' RACE reads, TCRdb lists one record per CDR3 protein. The data show 790,000 or so distinct CDR3 sequences, with approximately 60% seen just once and roughly 24% held by the top ten. Sequencing was done on a sample of blood. The receptors were gathered from a man between 35 and 55 years old in good health. Both conserved end residues are part of each CDR3. The order of the fields is J gene, clone size, V gene, D gene, CDR3 DNA, CDR3 protein. A D gene is named only where the DNA matches it firmly. Clone size is not always given. Where it is, it says once, few, many or a class for expanded clones.

j_call: TRBJ2-5
clone_size: .
v_call: TRBV7-3
d_call: .
cdr3_nt: TGTGCCAGCAGCTTCGGTTTGGCCGGGACCCAGTACTTC
cdr3_aa: CASSFGLAGTQYF

j_call: TRBJ2-5
clone_size: .
v_call: TRBV6-1
d_call: .
cdr3_nt: TGTGCCAGCAGTGAAGCCACAGGGCCCCAAGGGACCCAGTACTTC
cdr3_aa: CASSEATGPQGTQYF

j_call: TRBJ2-7
clone_size: .
v_call: TRBV20-1
d_call: .
cdr3_nt: TGCAGTGCTAGAGAGGGGGACACCCTTAGGAAGCAGTACTTC
cdr3_aa: CSAREGDTLRKQYF

j_call: TRBJ2-2
clone_size: once
v_call: TRBV2
d_call: .
cdr3_nt: TGTGCCAGCGAGAGTCTCGGCACCGGGGAGCTGTTTTTT
cdr3_aa: CASESLGTGELFF

j_call: TRBJ1-2
clone_size: .
v_call: TRBV24-1
d_call: .
cdr3_nt: TGTGCCACCAGTGATCACAATCAACAGGGCGTATATGGCTACACCTTC
cdr3_aa: CATSDHNQQGVYGYTF

j_call: TRBJ1-2
clone_size: .
v_call: TRBV4-3
d_call: .
cdr3_nt: TGCGCCAGCAGCCAAGTAGGCGGAGGGACTAACTATGGCTACACCTTC
cdr3_aa: CASSQVGGGTNYGYTF

j_call: TRBJ2-1
clone_size: .
v_call: TRBV4-3
d_call: TRBD2
cdr3_nt: TGCGCCAGCAGCCTCTGGACTAGCGGGATAGGTGAGCAGTTCTTC
cdr3_aa: CASSLWTSGIGEQFF

j_call: TRBJ2-3
clone_size: few
v_call: TRBV7-2
d_call: TRBD2
cdr3_nt: TGTGCCAGCAGCTTAGTTTTGGGACTAGCGGGAGGGCCTTCAAATACGCAGTATTTT
cdr3_aa: CASSLVLGLAGGPSNTQYF

j_call: TRBJ1-1
clone_size: .
v_call: TRBV12-5
d_call: .
cdr3_nt: TGTGCTAGTGGCAATGAGGGGAAGAACACTGAAGCTTTCTTT
cdr3_aa: CASGNEGKNTEAFF

j_call: TRBJ2-3
clone_size: .
v_call: TRBV25-1
d_call: TRBD1
cdr3_nt: TGTGCCAGCAGAGGGACAGGGGCATTGGATACGCAGTATTTT
cdr3_aa: CASRGTGALDTQYF

j_call: TRBJ2-7
clone_size: .
v_call: TRBV6-6
d_call: TRBD1
cdr3_nt: TGTGCCCGCAGTTGGGACAGGGCTTACGAGCAGTACTTC
cdr3_aa: CARSWDRAYEQYF

j_call: TRBJ1-5
clone_size: .
v_call: TRBV6-1
d_call: TRBD1
cdr3_nt: TGTGCCAGCAGATCAGACAGGGACAGCAATCAGCCCCAGCATTTT
cdr3_aa: CASRSDRDSNQPQHF

j_call: TRBJ2-1
clone_size: .
v_call: TRBV3-1
d_call: TRBD2
cdr3_nt: TGTGCCAGCAGCAGTAGCGGGAGCGGGGTCGATGAGCAGTTCTTC
cdr3_aa: CASSSSGSGVDEQFF

j_call: TRBJ2-5
clone_size: .
v_call: TRBV13
d_call: TRBD1
cdr3_nt: TGTGCCAGCAGCCTATACAACGACAGGGAAGAGACCCAGTACTTC
cdr3_aa: CASSLYNDREETQYF

j_call: TRBJ2-7
clone_size: .
v_call: TRBV7-8
d_call: .
cdr3_nt: TGTGCCAGCAGCGCCCGGGACTCACAGAGGAGGTACTTC
cdr3_aa: CASSARDSQRRYF

j_call: TRBJ2-4
clone_size: .
v_call: TRBV7-9
d_call: .
cdr3_nt: TGTGCCAGCAGCCACCGGTCCGCCAGGGACGAAAACATTCAGTACTTC
cdr3_aa: CASSHRSARDENIQYF

j_call: TRBJ2-1
clone_size: .
v_call: TRBV2
d_call: TRBD2
cdr3_nt: TGTGCCTGGATCATCGTAGGGCTAGCGGGAAATGAGCAGTTCTTC
cdr3_aa: CAWIIVGLAGNEQFF

j_call: TRBJ1-2
clone_size: .
v_call: TRBV29-1
d_call: .
cdr3_nt: TGCAGCGTTGAATCCCCGGGCTGTGGCTACACCTTC
cdr3_aa: CSVESPGCGYTF

j_call: TRBJ2-5
clone_size: medium-sized
v_call: TRBV29-1
d_call: .
cdr3_nt: TGCAGCGTTAGAGTTGGGGGCCCGGGCGTGGTAGAAGAGACCCAGTACTTC
cdr3_aa: CSVRVGGPGVVEETQYF

j_call: TRBJ2-1
clone_size: .
v_call: TRBV24-1
d_call: TRBD1
cdr3_nt: TGTGCCACCAGTGGACAGGGGGCAAATGAGCAGTTCTTC
cdr3_aa: CATSGQGANEQFF